The 21 T cell receptor beta chains in this list originate from one sample, sequenced in a study of blood T cells in healthy people across ages. The authors ran a second PCR of 7 to 11 cycles using a sample-barcoded 5' primer and a J-beta primer mix. TCRdb passed the 5' RACE reads through MiXCR, listing each CDR3 protein once. The repertoire has roughly 800,000 distinct CDR3 sequences, roughly 50% of them found once; the top ten carry about 42%. Source material: blood. These receptors came from a man older than 75 in good health.

The chain uses TRBV20-1 and TRBJ2-3, with 7 bases aligning to TRBD1. V shed 6 bases, J shed 2 bases, and the junction held 11 bases outside the gene matches. Germline CDR1 is DFQATT and CDR2 is SNEGSKA (reference sequence). This CDR3 contains 15 residues. CDR3 amino acids: CSARKGASYTDTQYF. CDR3 bases: TGCAGTGCAAGAAAGGGGGCCTCTTACACAGATACGCAGTATTTT.

The CDR3 region is CASSRLGQGGSETQYF. In DNA form, the CDR3 reads TGCGCCAGCAGCCGCCTGGGACAGGGTGGTTCAGAGACCCAGTACTTC. The chain links TRBV5-1 to TRBJ2-5, with 9 bases matching TRBD1. The germline CDR1 and CDR2 sequences are SGHRS and YFSETQ. The CDR3 has 16 amino acids. V lost 4 bases, J lost 4 bases, and 11 bases stayed unmatched.

The J gene is TRBJ2-3, the V gene TRBV7-3; possible D gene TRBD2, 6 bases. The CDR3 totals 16 residues. Germline V CDR1 and CDR2: SGHTA, FQGTGA. V was shortened by 1 base and J by 2 bases, with 13 bases between the two germline ends. The CDR3 DNA reads TGTGCCAGCAGCTTAAGCGGGCGGGGAACCACAGATACGCAGTATTTT. Protein: CASSLSGRGTTDTQYF.

The chain recombines TRBV20-1 with TRBJ2-5, with D tentatively TRBD2 (7 bases). The CDR3 runs 14 residues. V dropped 0 bases and J dropped 1 base, with 9 bases sitting between them. Germline assignment: CDR1 DFQATT and CDR2 SNEGSKA (reference sequence). Written as DNA, the CDR3 is TGCAGTGCTAGAGATGCGGGGGCCCAAGAGACCCAGTACTTC. It specifies CSARDAGAQETQYF.

The V gene is TRBV5-6, the J gene TRBJ1-2; D gene unclear. With 3 bases removed from V and 4 bases from J, the gap between germline ends came to 10 bases. Germline lookup yields CDR1 SGHDT and CDR2 YYEEEE. The CDR3 covers 13 residues. The CDR3 DNA is TGTGCCAGCAGCTCTAATCAGATCTATGGCTACACCTTC. Translation: CASSSNQIYGYTF.

The J gene is TRBJ1-2, the V gene TRBV7-3; the D gene is possibly TRBD1 (6 bases). With 6 bases removed from V and 4 bases from J, the gap between germline ends came to 21 bases. Looked up from germline, CDR1 is SGHTA and CDR2 is FQGTGA. This CDR3 region has 16 residues. CDR3 sequence (DNA): TGTGCCAGCAGTAAAGGGGGGAGACAGAGCGTCTATGGCTACACCTTC. It yields the protein CASSKGGRQSVYGYTF.

Here the CDR3 DNA reads TGTGCCAGCAGCCCCCGACAGGGGCCCCCCTACGAGCAGTACTTC. Translated, it gives CASSPRQGPPYEQYF. This chain joins TRBV21-1 and TRBJ2-7; TRBD1, the D gene given by the table, was not confirmed from the DNA. TRBV21-1 is a listed pseudogene. The CDR3 is 15 residues long.

J is TRBJ2-5 and V is TRBV7-2; the D is unclear. Deletions cut 5 bases from V and 4 bases from J, with 8 bases between. The CDR3 has 12 residues. Germline V CDR1 and CDR2: SGHTA, FQGNSA. The CDR3 region has the DNA TGTGCCAGCAGCAAGCGCCGAGAGACCCAGTACTTC. Translated, it gives CASSKRRETQYF. Drawing the rest from reference TRBV7-2 and TRBJ2-5, the complete variable domain is GAGVSQSPSNKVTEKGKDVELRCDPISGHTALYWYRQSLGQGLEFLIYFQGNSAPDKSGLPSDRFSAERTGGSVSTLTIQRTQQEDSAVYLCASSKRRETQYFGPGTRLLVL.

J is TRBJ2-7 and V is TRBV7-2, with 15 bases that match TRBD2. The CDR3 runs to 14 residues. Germline V gives CDR1 SGHTA, CDR2 FQGNSA. Trimming at V came to 5 bases and at J to 9 bases, leaving 5 bases not matched to a gene. The CDR3 protein is CASSPGTSGRLQYF. The CDR3, as DNA: TGTGCCAGCAGCCCAGGGACTAGCGGGAGGCTGCAGTACTTC.

The V and J genes are TRBV20-1 and TRBJ2-1; TRBD2 might be the D (5 bases). The CDR3 consists of 14 residues. Trimming stripped 0 bases from V and 2 bases from J, with 8 bases between. Germline CDR1 reads DFQATT; CDR2 reads SNEGSKA (reference sequence). The CDR3 loop is CSARDTGTYNEQFF. CDR3 nucleotides: TGCAGTGCTAGAGATACCGGGACCTACAATGAGCAGTTCTTC.

The chain recombines TRBV18 with TRBJ1-1, with no clear D. The CDR3 loop spans 13 amino acids. CDR1 and CDR2 (germline): KGHSH, LQKENI. Trimming removed 5 bases at V and 1 base at J, with 8 bases between. The CDR3 region is CASSDFGNTEAFF. The CDR3 DNA sequence: TGTGCCAGCTCAGATTTTGGGAACACTGAAGCTTTCTTT. The full variable domain, in which reference TRBV18 and TRBJ1-1 provide the parts outside the CDR3, is NAGVMQNPRHLVRRRGQEARLRCSPMKGHSHVYWYRQLPEEGLKFMVYLQKENIIDESGMPKERFSAEFPKEGPSILRIQQVVRGDSAAYFCASSDFGNTEAFFGQGTRLTVV.

The rearrangement uses TRBV7-8 and TRBJ2-7; 8 bases fit TRBD2. The germline gives CDR1 SGHVS, CDR2 FQNEAQ. After removal of 2 bases from V and 2 bases from J, the junction contained 11 bases not matched to a gene. The CDR3 totals 17 residues. The CDR3 reads CASSLYLGGGSPYEQYF. CDR3 bases: TGTGCCAGCAGCTTATACCTGGGCGGGGGGTCCCCCTACGAGCAGTACTTC.

The chain has TRBV5-1 and TRBJ2-7; 7 bases line up with TRBD1. The CDR3 runs to 15 residues. The germline CDR1 and CDR2 sequences are SGHRS and YFSETQ. With 4 bases clipped from V and 1 base from J, the junction kept 8 bases outside the gene matches. The CDR3 DNA reads TGCGCCAGCAGCCAAACGACAGGGATTTCCTACGAGCAGTACTTC. Its translation is CASSQTTGISYEQYF.

This chain connects TRBV12-3 or TRBV12-4 to TRBJ2-5; D might be TRBD2 (7 bases). The CDR3 runs 14 residues. V was trimmed by 6 bases and J by 11 bases, leaving 22 bases between them. The chain's CDR3 is CASRGGPTHNEQYF. CDR3 in DNA: TGTGCCAGCAGGGGGGGGCCCACGCATAATGAGCAGTACTTC.

The chain links TRBV11-2 to TRBJ2-3; D remains ambiguous. The CDR3 totals 14 residues. The V gene's germline CDR1 is SGHAT and CDR2 FQNNGV. The V and J ends lost 2 bases and 14 bases respectively, with 20 bases between them. The CDR3 DNA reads TGTGCCAGCAGCTTACCCGGTGGTTTCAGAGACGCGTATTTT. This codes for CASSLPGGFRDAYF.

V usage is TRBV20-1 and J usage is TRBJ1-6, with D perhaps matching TRBD1 (5 bases). V dropped 0 bases and J dropped 9 bases, with 15 bases sitting between them. CDR1 is DFQATT and CDR2 is SNEGSKA in the germline V gene (reference sequence). This CDR3 has 15 residues. The CDR3 DNA reads TGCAGTGCTAGAGATAACGGGGGTAGTGCTTCACCCCTCCACTTT. Translated, it gives CSARDNGGSASPLHF.

The V and J genes are TRBV7-2 and TRBJ2-1; D may be TRBD2 (5 bases). Trimming shortened V by 0 bases and J by 4 bases, and 7 bases separated the two germline ends. The CDR3 is 14 amino acids. The germline V gene encodes CDR1 SGHTA and CDR2 FQGNSA. The CDR3 nucleotides are TGTGCCAGCAGCTTAGCGACGGGGTACAATGAGCAGTTCTTC. Translating gives CASSLATGYNEQFF. The entire variable domain, with the rest obtained from reference TRBV7-2 and TRBJ2-1, is as follows: GAGVSQSPSNKVTEKGKDVELRCDPISGHTALYWYRQSLGQGLEFLIYFQGNSAPDKSGLPSDRFSAERTGGSVSTLTIQRTQQEDSAVYLCASSLATGYNEQFFGPGTRLTVL.

The table lists this clonotype with a few counts. This chain uses TRBV20-1 with TRBJ2-7; 11 bases line up with TRBD2. The CDR3 totals 14 residues. The germline V gene encodes CDR1 DFQATT and CDR2 SNEGSKA (reference sequence). V lost 3 bases to trimming and J lost 3 bases; unmatched junction nucleotides: 4. The CDR3 region has the DNA TGCAGTGCTAGTAGTCTAGCGGGAGGCTACGAGCAGTACTTC. Protein product: CSASSLAGGYEQYF.

V and J are TRBV25-1 and TRBJ1-6; D not certain. The germline V gene encodes CDR1 MGHDK and CDR2 SYGVNS. This CDR3 spans 14 amino acids. V gave up 7 bases and J gave up 5 bases, with 12 bases separating them. CDR3 protein: CASTQAPNNSPLHF. DNA for the CDR3: TGTGCCAGCACCCAAGCCCCGAATAATTCACCCCTCCACTTT.

This rearrangement joins TRBV4-2 to TRBJ2-2, with 15 bases that match TRBD2. The CDR3 sequence is 19 residues long. V shed 4 bases, J shed 3 bases, and the junction held 9 bases outside the gene matches. Germline CDR1 reads LGHNA; CDR2 reads YNFKEQ. The CDR3 DNA follows: TGTGCCAGCAGCCGCCCCGGACTAGCGGGAGGGCCGGACACCGGGGAGCTGTTTTTT. As protein: CASSRPGLAGGPDTGELFF.

Only a few counts were recorded for this clonotype. The chain recombines TRBV7-8 with TRBJ2-7, with a tentative D call TRBD1 (6 bases). V lost 0 bases, J lost 6 bases, and 15 bases lay in between. The CDR3 is made up of 15 amino acids. In germline, CDR1 is SGHVS, CDR2 FQNEAQ. CDR3 nucleotides: TGTGCCAGCAGCTTAGCGGGGGCAAAAGGGAGCGAGCAGTACTTC. Amino acid sequence: CASSLAGAKGSEQYF.